A selection of T cell receptor beta chains follows, all from one sample in a study of OX40 agonist ivuxolimab in advanced cancers. TCRdb's table, derived via immunoSEQ multiplex PCR, lists solely in-frame clones and lacks some. The data show 35,000 to 45,000 clones, about 89% seen once. Sequenced here: CD4+ or CD8+ T cells sorted from blood, sampled in a trial of the OX40 agonist ivuxolimab. Receptors were obtained from an adult with an advanced solid tumor such as melanoma, head and neck, liver or kidney cancer. CDR3s include the opening cysteine and the closing phenylalanine or tryptophan. The order of the fields is J gene, V gene, clone size, D gene, CDR3 DNA, CDR3 protein. The D gene is left open where the match is weak. Size tells how often a clone was seen (once, few, many) or the class of an expanded clone, and some rows leave it out.

TRBJ2-3	TRBV2	NA	NA	TGTGCCAGCTCAGTTAGCACAGATACGCAGTATTTT	CASSVSTDTQYF
TRBJ2-3	TRBV6-6	NA	TRBD2	TGTGCCAGCAGCCCGGGGGAGGGGTATACGCAGTATTTT	CASSPGEGYTQYF
TRBJ2-7	TRBV7-2	NA	NA	TGTGCCAGCAGCTTCCAACAGGGAGGGTACGAGCAGTACTTC	CASSFQQGGYEQYF
TRBJ2-7	TRBV2	NA	TRBD2	TGTGCCAGCAGTGAACCGGCTAGCGGGAGCCACGAGCAGTACTTC	CASSEPASGSHEQYF
TRBJ2-1	TRBV9	NA	TRBD2	TGTGCCAGCAGCGGTAGCGGGAGTTCCTACAATGAGCAGTTCTTC	CASSGSGSSYNEQFF
TRBJ1-1	TRBV30	NA	NA	TGTGCCTGGAGTGAAGGCAGGGTGAACACTGAAGCTTTCTTT	CAWSEGRVNTEAFF
TRBJ1-2	TRBV28	NA	NA	TGTGCCAGCACCCTAGCCAGTTCTAACTATGGCTACACCTTC	CASTLASSNYGYTF
TRBJ2-7	TRBV6-6	NA	NA	TGTGCCAGCAGTTACCCGGACTGGAGCTCCTACGAGCAGTACTTC	CASSYPDWSSYEQYF
TRBJ1-1	TRBV21-1	NA	NA	TGTGCCAGCAGCAATCACAAGAACACTGAAGCTTTCTTT	CASSNHKNTEAFF
TRBJ2-2	TRBV7-3	NA	NA	TGTGCCAGCAGCTTAAGCCCGGGAGGGGAGCTGTTTTTT	CASSLSPGGELFF
TRBJ2-5	TRBV29-1	NA	NA	TGCAGCGTTGAATGGGACGCAAGCACCCAGTACTTC	CSVEWDASTQYF
TRBJ1-5	TRBV4-1	NA	NA	TGCGCCAGCAGCCAAGCATTTCAGGGAGCGGGCAATCAGCCCCAGCATTTT	CASSQAFQGAGNQPQHF
TRBJ2-1	TRBV7-3	NA	TRBD1	TGTGCCAGCAGCCCGGGACAGGGGGCGGCCAATGAGCAGTTCTTC	CASSPGQGAANEQFF
TRBJ2-5	TRBV6-5	NA	NA	TGTGCCAGCAGTTCCGGTCGCATCCCAGAGACCCAGTACTTC	CASSSGRIPETQYF
TRBJ1-1	TRBV29-1	few	TRBD1	TGCAGCGTCTTAACCGGGACAGGGAACACTGAAGCTTTCTTT	CSVLTGTGNTEAFF
TRBJ1-2	TRBV6-5	NA	NA	TGTGCCAGCAGTTACTCCCCAGAGCATTTCCCCTATGGCTACACCTTC	CASSYSPEHFPYGYTF
TRBJ2-2	TRBV2	NA	TRBD2	TGTGCCAGCAGCCCGGGGGGGGGTTCGGCGAACACCGGGGAGCTGTTTTTT	CASSPGGGSANTGELFF
TRBJ1-1	TRBV4-1	NA	TRBD1	TGCGCCAGCAGCCAAGACCCGGGACAGATGGAAGCTTTCTTT	CASSQDPGQMEAFF
TRBJ2-7	TRBV9	NA	NA	TGTGCCAGCAGCGTAGGGACAGCGTACGAGCAGTACTTC	CASSVGTAYEQYF
TRBJ2-2	TRBV29-1	NA	TRBD1	TGCAGCGTCACAGGGGGCACCGGGGAGCTGTTTTTT	CSVTGGTGELFF
TRBJ2-5	TRBV4-1	NA	NA	TGCGCCAGCAGCCAAGTTTATCAGGGTGGGGGGATACAAGAGACCCAGTACTTC	CASSQVYQGGGIQETQYF
TRBJ1-6	TRBV27	once	NA	TGTGCCAGCAGTTTACTGGGGAGCTCCTATAATTCACCCCTCCACTTT	CASSLLGSSYNSPLHF
TRBJ1-3	TRBV7-6	NA	TRBD1	TGTGCCAGCAGCTTAGGGCAGACAGGGGCTGGAAACACCATATATTTT	CASSLGQTGAGNTIYF
TRBJ2-7	TRBV7-9	NA	NA	TGTGCCAGCAGCGGGGAGCGGTCCTACGAGCAGTACTTC	CASSGERSYEQYF
TRBJ2-1	TRBV27	NA	TRBD2	TGTGCCAGCAGTCCGACCGGGACTAGCGGGAGGGGATCCTACAATGAGCAGTTCTTC	CASSPTGTSGRGSYNEQFF
TRBJ1-4	TRBV6-5	NA	NA	TGTGCTTGCCGTTCCCTGAATGAAAAACTGTTTTTT	CACRSLNEKLFF
TRBJ2-5	TRBV15	once	TRBD2	TGTGCCACCAGCCGAGCGGGAGAAGAGACCCAGTACTTC	CATSRAGEETQYF
TRBJ1-1	TRBV6-5	NA	NA	TGTGCCAGCAGTTATTCCGGGACGGTGAACACTGAAGCTTTCTTT	CASSYSGTVNTEAFF
TRBJ2-1	TRBV27	NA	NA	TGTGCCAGCAGTCCTACGCCAGGGGCGGGCGATGAGGAGCAGTTCTTC	CASSPTPGAGDEEQFF
TRBJ2-7	TRBV6-6	NA	NA	TGTGCCAGCAGTTACAAGCCAGACTACGAGCAGTACTTC	CASSYKPDYEQYF
TRBJ2-1	TRBV7-9	NA	NA	TGTGCCAGCAGCTTAGTTCAGTGGCAGAATGAGCAGTTCTTC	CASSLVQWQNEQFF
TRBJ1-1	TRBV4-1	NA	NA	TGCGCCAGCAGCCAAAAGGGCTTTAACACTGAAGCTTTCTTT	CASSQKGFNTEAFF
TRBJ2-7	TRBV15	NA	TRBD1	TGTGCCACCAGCAGGACATTGAAGCTCGGGACAGGGGAGTACGAGCAGTACTTC	CATSRTLKLGTGEYEQYF
TRBJ1-4	TRBV28	NA	TRBD1	TGTGCCAGCAGTCTCCTTCGGGACAGACATAATGAAAAACTGTTTTTT	CASSLLRDRHNEKLFF
TRBJ2-7	TRBV7-9	NA	NA	TGTGCCAGCAGCTTAGCGGGAGACGGGTCCTACGAGCAGTACTTC	CASSLAGDGSYEQYF
TRBJ2-6	TRBV11-2	NA	NA	TGTGCCAGCCAACCGGGGCCTGGGGCCAACGTCCTGACTTTC	CASQPGPGANVLTF
TRBJ1-5	TRBV27	NA	NA	TGTGCCAGCAGTTTGATAGGAGGGGACAATCAGCCCCAGCATTTT	CASSLIGGDNQPQHF
TRBJ1-4	TRBV5-1	once	NA	TGCGCCAGCAGTCCCCAGGGCAATAATGAAAAACTGTTTTTT	CASSPQGNNEKLFF
TRBJ2-7	TRBV13	NA	NA	TGTGCCAGCAGCTTAGTCCTCGGGAGAAGCGAGCAGTACTTC	CASSLVLGRSEQYF
TRBJ1-1	TRBV29-1	NA	NA	TGCAGCGTTGACGAGGGGCCCGACACTGAAGCTTTCTTT	CSVDEGPDTEAFF
TRBJ1-1	TRBV7-6	NA	TRBD1	TGTGCCAGCAGCTCAGGGGGGGACAGGGAGGTGGTCACTGAAGCTTTCTTT	CASSSGGDREVVTEAFF
TRBJ2-7	TRBV5-4	NA	TRBD1	TGTGCCAGCAGCCCCCACTCCGGGACAGGTTACGAGCAGTACTTC	CASSPHSGTGYEQYF
TRBJ2-3	TRBV4-2	NA	TRBD2	TGTGCCAGCAGCCAGGCTCCCGGGACCCAGAGTATGCGGGAGAGCACAGATACGCAGTATTTT	CASSQAPGTQSMRESTDTQYF
TRBJ2-5	TRBV15	NA	NA	TGTGCCACCAGCAGAGGGGGGAAAGAGACCCAGTACTTC	CATSRGGKETQYF
TRBJ2-7	TRBV5-6	NA	NA	TGTGCCAGCAGCTTCTTCCTAGGATTTAACTACGAGCAGTACTTC	CASSFFLGFNYEQYF
TRBJ1-5	TRBV7-9	NA	NA	TGTGCCAGCAGCTTCGGGAGCAATCAGCCCCAGCATTTT	CASSFGSNQPQHF
TRBJ2-2	TRBV15	NA	TRBD2	TGTGCCACCAGCAGATCGGGGGGTATTACCGGGGAGCTGTTTTTT	CATSRSGGITGELFF
TRBJ2-1	TRBV29-1	medium-sized	TRBD2	TGCAGCGTTCGGGGACTAGCGGGAGGCATTAGCTCCTACAATGAGCAGTTCTTC	CSVRGLAGGISSYNEQFF
TRBJ2-2	TRBV5-4	NA	NA	TGTGCCAGCAGCCAGTCCGTAATAGTGGGCACCGGGGAGCTGTTTTTT	CASSQSVIVGTGELFF
TRBJ2-5	TRBV28	NA	NA	TGTGCCAGCAGTTTATTAGGGGGTAAGGAAGAGACCCAGTACTTC	CASSLLGGKEETQYF
TRBJ2-1	TRBV30	NA	NA	TGTGCCTGGAGCCTTGGAGGGGGAGAGGAATTCTTC	CAWSLGGGEEFF